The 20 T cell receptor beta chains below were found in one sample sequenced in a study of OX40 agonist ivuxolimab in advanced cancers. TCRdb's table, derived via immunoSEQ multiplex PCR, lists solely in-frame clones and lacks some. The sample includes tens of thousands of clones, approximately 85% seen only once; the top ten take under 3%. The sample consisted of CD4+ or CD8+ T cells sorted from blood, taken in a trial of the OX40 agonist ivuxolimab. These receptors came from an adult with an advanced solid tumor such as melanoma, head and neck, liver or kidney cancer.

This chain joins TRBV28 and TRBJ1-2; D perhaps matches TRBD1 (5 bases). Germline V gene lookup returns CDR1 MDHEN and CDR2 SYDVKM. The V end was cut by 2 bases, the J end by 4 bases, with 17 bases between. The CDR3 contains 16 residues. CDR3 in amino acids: CASSLIVSQGIYGYTF. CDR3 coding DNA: TGTGCCAGCAGTTTAATCGTATCGCAGGGAATCTATGGCTACACCTTC.

The CDR3 DNA is TGTGCCAGCAGCCCAGACCTGGGGGAGACCCAGTACTTC. Translation: CASSPDLGETQYF. The chain recombines TRBV7-2 with TRBJ2-5; D gene ambiguous. CDR3 size: 13 residues. V lost 5 bases to trimming and J lost 5 bases, with 12 bases between them. Germline CDR1 SGHTA, CDR2 FQGNSA. The full variable domain, its missing parts supplied by reference TRBV7-2 and TRBJ2-5, is GAGVSQSPSNKVTEKGKDVELRCDPISGHTALYWYRQSLGQGLEFLIYFQGNSAPDKSGLPSDRFSAERTGGSVSTLTIQRTQQEDSAVYLCASSPDLGETQYFGPGTRLLVL.

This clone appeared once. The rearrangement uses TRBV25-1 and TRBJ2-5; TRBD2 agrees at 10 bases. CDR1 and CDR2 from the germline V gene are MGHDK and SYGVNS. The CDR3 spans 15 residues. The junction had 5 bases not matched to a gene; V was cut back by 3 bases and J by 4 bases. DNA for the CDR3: TGTGCCAGCAGTGATAAACTAGCGGGGACAGAGACCCAGTACTTC. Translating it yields CASSDKLAGTETQYF.

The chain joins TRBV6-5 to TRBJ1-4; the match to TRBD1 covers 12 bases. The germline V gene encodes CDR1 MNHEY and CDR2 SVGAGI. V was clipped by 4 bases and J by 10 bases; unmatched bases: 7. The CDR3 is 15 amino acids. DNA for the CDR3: TGTGCCAGCAGTTTACGGGACAGGGGGCGTTCAAAACTGTTTTTT. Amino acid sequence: CASSLRDRGRSKLFF.

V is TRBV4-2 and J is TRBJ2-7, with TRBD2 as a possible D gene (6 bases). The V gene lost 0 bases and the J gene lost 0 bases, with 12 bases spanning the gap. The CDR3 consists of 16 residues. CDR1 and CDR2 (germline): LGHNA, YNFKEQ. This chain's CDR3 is CASSQDWRERSYEQYF. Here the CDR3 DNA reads TGTGCCAGCAGCCAAGATTGGAGGGAGCGCTCCTACGAGCAGTACTTC.

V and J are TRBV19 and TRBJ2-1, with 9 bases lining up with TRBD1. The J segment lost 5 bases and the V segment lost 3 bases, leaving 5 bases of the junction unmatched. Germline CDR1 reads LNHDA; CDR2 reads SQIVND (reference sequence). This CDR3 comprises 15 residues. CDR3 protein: CASSIHRDRDNEQFF. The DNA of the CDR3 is TGTGCCAGTAGTATCCACCGGGACAGGGACAATGAGCAGTTCTTC.

In DNA, the CDR3 is TGTGCCAGTAGTCCCCAGCGGGGGGCCACAGATACGCAGTATTTT. As protein: CASSPQRGATDTQYF. The chain employs TRBV19 and TRBJ2-3, with 9 bases matching TRBD2. Germline values: CDR1 LNHDA, CDR2 SQIVND (reference sequence). This CDR3 has 15 residues. V dropped 5 bases and J dropped 2; count of bases not matched to a gene: 5. Full variable domain (missing parts from reference TRBV19 and TRBJ2-3): DGGITQSPKYLFRKEGQNVTLSCEQNLNHDAMYWYRQDPGQGLRLIYYSQIVNDFQKGDIAEGYSVSREKKESFPLTVTSAQKNPTAFYLCASSPQRGATDTQYFGPGTRLTVL.

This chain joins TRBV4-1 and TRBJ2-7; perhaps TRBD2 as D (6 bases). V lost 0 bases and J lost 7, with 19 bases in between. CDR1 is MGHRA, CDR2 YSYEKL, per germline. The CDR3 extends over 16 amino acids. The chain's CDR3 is CASSQEGGHLTREQYF. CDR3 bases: TGCGCCAGCAGCCAAGAGGGAGGACACCTAACTCGGGAGCAGTACTTC.

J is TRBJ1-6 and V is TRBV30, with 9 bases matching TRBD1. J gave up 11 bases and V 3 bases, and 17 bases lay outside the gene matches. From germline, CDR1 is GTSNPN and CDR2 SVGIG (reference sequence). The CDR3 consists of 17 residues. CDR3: CAWRPGQGMGMSAPLHF. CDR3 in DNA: TGTGCCTGGAGACCGGGACAGGGAATGGGTATGAGTGCACCCCTCCACTTT.

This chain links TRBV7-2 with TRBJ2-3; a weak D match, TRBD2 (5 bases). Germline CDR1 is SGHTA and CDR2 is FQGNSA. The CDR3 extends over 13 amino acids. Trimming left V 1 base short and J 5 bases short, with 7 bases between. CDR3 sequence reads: CASSLGTVDTQYF. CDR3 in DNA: TGTGCCAGCAGCTTAGGGACTGTAGATACGCAGTATTTT.

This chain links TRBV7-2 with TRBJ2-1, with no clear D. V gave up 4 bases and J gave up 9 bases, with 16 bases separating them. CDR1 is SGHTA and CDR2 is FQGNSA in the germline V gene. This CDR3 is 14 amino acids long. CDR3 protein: CASSSRTVLSEQFF. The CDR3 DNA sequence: TGTGCCAGCAGCTCAAGGACCGTCTTGAGTGAGCAGTTCTTC.

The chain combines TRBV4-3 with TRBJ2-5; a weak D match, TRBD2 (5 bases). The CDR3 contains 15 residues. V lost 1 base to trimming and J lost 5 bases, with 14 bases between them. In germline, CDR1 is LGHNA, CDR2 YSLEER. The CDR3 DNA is TGCGCCAGCAGCCAAGTAGTCGGGATTTGGGAGACCCAGTACTTC. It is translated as CASSQVVGIWETQYF.

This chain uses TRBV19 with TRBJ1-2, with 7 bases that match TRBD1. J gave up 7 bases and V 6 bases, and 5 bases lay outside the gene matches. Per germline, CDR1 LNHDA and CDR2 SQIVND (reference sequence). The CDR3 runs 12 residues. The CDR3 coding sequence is TGTGCCAGTAGCGAGGGGGCCGGTGGCTACACCTTC. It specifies CASSEGAGGYTF.

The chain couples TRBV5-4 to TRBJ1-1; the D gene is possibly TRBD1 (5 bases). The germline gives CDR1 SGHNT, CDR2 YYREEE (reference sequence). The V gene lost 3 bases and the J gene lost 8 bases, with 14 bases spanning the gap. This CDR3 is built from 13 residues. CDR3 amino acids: CASSSVYDREAFF. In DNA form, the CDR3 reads TGTGCCAGCAGCTCGGTTTATGACAGAGAAGCTTTCTTT.

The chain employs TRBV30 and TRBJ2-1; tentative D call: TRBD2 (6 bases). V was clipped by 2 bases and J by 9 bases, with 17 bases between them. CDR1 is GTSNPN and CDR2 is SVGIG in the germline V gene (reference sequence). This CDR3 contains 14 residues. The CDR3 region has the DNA TGTGCCTGGAGTAGGTGGACTGCGGGATCTGAGCAGTTCTTC. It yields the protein CAWSRWTAGSEQFF.

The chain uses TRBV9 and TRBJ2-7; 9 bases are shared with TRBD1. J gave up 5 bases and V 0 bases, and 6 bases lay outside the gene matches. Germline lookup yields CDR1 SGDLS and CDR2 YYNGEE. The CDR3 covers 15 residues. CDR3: CASSVAPRTGDEQYF. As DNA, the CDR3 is TGTGCCAGCAGCGTAGCTCCAAGGACAGGGGACGAGCAGTACTTC.

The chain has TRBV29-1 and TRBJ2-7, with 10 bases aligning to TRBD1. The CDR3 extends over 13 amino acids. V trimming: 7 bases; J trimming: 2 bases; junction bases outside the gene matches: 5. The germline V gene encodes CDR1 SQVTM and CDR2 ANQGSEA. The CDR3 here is CSATGTGAYEQYF. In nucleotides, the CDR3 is TGCAGCGCTACCGGGACAGGGGCCTACGAGCAGTACTTC.

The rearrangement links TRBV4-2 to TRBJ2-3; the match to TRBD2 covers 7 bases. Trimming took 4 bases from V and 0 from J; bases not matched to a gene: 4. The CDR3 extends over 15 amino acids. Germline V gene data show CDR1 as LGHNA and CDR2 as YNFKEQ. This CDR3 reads CASSLLGGSTDTQYF. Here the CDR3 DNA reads TGTGCCAGCAGCCTTCTCGGGGGGAGCACAGATACGCAGTATTTT.

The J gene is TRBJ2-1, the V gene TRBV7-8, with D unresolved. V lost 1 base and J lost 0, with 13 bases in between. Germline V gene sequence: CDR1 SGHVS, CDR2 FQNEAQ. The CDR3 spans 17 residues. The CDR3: CASSLGVGRISYNEQFF. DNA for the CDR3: TGTGCCAGCAGCTTAGGGGTAGGCAGAATCTCCTACAATGAGCAGTTCTTC.

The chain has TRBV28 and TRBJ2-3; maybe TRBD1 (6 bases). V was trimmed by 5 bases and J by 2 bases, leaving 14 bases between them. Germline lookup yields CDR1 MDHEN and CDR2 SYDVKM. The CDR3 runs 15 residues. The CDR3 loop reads CASSSQGLSTDTQYF. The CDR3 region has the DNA TGTGCCAGCAGTAGCCAGGGGCTCTCCACAGATACGCAGTATTTT.